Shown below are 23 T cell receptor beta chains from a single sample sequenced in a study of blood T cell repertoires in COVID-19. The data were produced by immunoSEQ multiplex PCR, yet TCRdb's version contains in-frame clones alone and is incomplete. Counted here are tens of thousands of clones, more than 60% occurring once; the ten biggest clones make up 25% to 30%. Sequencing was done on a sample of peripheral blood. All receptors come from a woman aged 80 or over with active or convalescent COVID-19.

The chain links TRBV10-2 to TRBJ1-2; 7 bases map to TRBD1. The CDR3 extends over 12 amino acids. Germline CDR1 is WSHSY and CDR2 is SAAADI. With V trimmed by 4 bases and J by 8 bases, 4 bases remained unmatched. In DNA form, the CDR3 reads TGCGCCAGCAGTGCTTACAGGGGAGGCTACACCTTC. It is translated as CASSAYRGGYTF.

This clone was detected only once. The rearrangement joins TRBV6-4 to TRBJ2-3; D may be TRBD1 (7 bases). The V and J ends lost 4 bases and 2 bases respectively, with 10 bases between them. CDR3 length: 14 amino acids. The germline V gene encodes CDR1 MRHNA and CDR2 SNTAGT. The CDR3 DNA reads TGTGCCAGCAGTGCGGAGGGGGCCACAGATACGCAGTATTTT. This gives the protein CASSAEGATDTQYF.

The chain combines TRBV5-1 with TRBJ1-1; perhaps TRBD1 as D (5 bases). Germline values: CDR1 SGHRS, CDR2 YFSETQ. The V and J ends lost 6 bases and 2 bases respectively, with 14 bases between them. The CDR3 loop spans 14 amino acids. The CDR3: CASNHPGGNTEAFF. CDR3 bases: TGCGCCAGCAACCACCCGGGGGGTAACACTGAAGCTTTCTTT.

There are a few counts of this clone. Here the CDR3 DNA reads TGTGCCAGCAGTTCGACAGGGTCATATCCCCAGCATTTT. As protein: CASSSTGSYPQHF. The genes are TRBV6-5 and TRBJ1-5; 7 bases align to TRBD1. The CDR3 is made up of 13 amino acids. Germline values: CDR1 MNHEY, CDR2 SVGAGI. The V gene end was trimmed by 4 bases and the J gene end by 10 bases; junction bases not matched to a gene: 7.

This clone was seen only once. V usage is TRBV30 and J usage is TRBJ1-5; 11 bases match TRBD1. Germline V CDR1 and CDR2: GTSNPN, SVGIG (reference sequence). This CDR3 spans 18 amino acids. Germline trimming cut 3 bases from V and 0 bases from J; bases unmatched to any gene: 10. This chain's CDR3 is CAWSSGQGAHYSNQPQHF. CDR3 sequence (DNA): TGTGCCTGGAGCTCCGGACAGGGGGCCCACTATAGCAATCAGCCCCAGCATTTT.

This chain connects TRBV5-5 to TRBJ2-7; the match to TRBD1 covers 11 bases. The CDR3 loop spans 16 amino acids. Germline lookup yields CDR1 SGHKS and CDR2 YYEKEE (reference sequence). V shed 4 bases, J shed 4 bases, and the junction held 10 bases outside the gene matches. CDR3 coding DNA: TGTGCCAGCAGCCTGGGGACAGGGGGTAAAGTGTACGAGCAGTACTTC. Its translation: CASSLGTGGKVYEQYF.

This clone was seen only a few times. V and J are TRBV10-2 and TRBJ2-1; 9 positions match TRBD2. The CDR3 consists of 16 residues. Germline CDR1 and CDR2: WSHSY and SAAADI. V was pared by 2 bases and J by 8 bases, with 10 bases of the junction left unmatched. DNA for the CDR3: TGCGCCAGCAGTGAGGGGCGGGGGGGGTTTTGGGATGAGCAGTTCTTC. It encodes CASSEGRGGFWDEQFF.

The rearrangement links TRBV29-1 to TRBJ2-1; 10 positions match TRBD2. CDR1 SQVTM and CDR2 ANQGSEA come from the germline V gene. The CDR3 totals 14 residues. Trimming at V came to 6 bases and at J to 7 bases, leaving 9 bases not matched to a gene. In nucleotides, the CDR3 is TGCAGCGTCCTGTTAGCGGGGGGTTCTAATGAGCAGTTCTTC. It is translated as CSVLLAGGSNEQFF.

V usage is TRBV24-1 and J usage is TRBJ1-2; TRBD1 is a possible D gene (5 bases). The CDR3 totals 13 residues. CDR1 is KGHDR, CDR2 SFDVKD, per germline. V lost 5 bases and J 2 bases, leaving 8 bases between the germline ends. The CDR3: CATSGRGNYGYTF. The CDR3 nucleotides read TGTGCCACCAGTGGACGGGGGAACTATGGCTACACCTTC.

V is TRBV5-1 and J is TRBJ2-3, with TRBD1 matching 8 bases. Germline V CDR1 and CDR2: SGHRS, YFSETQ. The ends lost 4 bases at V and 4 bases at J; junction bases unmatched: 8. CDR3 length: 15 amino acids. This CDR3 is CASSQDRALSDTQYF. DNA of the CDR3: TGCGCCAGCAGCCAGGACAGGGCGCTCTCAGATACGCAGTATTTT.

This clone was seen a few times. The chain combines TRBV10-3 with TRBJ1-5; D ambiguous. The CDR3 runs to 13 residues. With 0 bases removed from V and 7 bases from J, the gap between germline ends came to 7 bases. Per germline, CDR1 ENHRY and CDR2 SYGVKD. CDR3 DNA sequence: TGTGCCATCAGTGAGTCTCACAGCCAGCCCCAGCATTTT. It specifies CAISESHSQPQHF.

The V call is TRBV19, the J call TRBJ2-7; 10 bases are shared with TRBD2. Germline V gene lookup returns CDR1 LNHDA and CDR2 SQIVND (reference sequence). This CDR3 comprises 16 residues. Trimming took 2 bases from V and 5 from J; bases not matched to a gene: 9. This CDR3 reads CASSITSSGGADEQYF. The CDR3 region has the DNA TGTGCCAGTAGTATAACGTCCAGCGGGGGGGCCGACGAGCAGTACTTC. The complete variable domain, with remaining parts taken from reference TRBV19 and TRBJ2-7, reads DGGITQSPKYLFRKEGQNVTLSCEQNLNHDAMYWYRQDPGQGLRLIYYSQIVNDFQKGDIAEGYSVSREKKESFPLTVTSAQKNPTAFYLCASSITSSGGADEQYFGPGTRLTVT.

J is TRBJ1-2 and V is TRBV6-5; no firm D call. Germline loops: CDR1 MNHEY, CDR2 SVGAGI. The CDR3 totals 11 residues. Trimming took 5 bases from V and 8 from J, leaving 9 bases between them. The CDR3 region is CASSRASGYTF. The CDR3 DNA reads TGTGCCAGCAGTCGAGCGAGCGGCTACACCTTC.

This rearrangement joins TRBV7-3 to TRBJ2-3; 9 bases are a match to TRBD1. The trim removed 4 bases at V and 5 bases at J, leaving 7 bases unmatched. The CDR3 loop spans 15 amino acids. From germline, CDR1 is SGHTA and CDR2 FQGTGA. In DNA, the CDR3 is TGTGCCAGCAGCTGGGCCGGGACAGGGTTAGATACGCAGTATTTT. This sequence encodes CASSWAGTGLDTQYF.

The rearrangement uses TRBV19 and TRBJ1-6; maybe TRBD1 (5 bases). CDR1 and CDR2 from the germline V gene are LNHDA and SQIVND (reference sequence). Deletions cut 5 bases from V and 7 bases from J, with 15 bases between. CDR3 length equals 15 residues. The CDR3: CASSSSDSANSPLHF. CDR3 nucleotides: TGTGCCAGTAGTTCCTCCGACAGCGCAAATTCACCCCTCCACTTT. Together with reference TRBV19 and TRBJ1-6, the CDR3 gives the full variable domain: DGGITQSPKYLFRKEGQNVTLSCEQNLNHDAMYWYRQDPGQGLRLIYYSQIVNDFQKGDIAEGYSVSREKKESFPLTVTSAQKNPTAFYLCASSSSDSANSPLHFGNGTRLTVT.

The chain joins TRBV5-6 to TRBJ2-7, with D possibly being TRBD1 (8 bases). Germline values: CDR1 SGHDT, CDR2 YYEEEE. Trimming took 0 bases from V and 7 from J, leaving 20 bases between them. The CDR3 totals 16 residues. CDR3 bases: TGTGCCAGCAGCTTGGTGTCGAACAGGGGGGGTGGTGAGCAGTACTTC. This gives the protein CASSLVSNRGGGEQYF.

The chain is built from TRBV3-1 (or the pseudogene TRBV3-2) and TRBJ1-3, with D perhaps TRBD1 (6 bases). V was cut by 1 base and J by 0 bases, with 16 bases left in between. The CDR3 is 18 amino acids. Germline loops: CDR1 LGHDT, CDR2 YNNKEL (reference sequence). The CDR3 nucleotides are TGTGCCAGCAGCCAAGGGGGGCGCATCGGAATCTCTGGAAACACCATATATTTT. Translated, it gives CASSQGGRIGISGNTIYF.

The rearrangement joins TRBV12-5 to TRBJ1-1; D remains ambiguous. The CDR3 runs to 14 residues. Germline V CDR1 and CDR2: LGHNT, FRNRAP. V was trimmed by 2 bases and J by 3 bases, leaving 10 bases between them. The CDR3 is CASGLPWRHTEAFF. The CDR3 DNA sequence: TGTGCTAGTGGTTTGCCCTGGCGGCACACTGAAGCTTTCTTT.

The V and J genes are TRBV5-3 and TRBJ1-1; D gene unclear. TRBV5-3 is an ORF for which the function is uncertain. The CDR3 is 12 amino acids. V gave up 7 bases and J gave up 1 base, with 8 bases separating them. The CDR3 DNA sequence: TGTGCCAGATGGGCCCAGAACACTGAAGCTTTCTTT. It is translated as CARWAQNTEAFF.

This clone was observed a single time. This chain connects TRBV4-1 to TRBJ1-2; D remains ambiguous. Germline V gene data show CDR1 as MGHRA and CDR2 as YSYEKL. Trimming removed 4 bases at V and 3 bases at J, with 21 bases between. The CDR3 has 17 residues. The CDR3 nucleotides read TGCGCCAGCAGCCGCAGCCCCGGGGAAAGGCGTCACTATGGCTACACCTTC. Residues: CASSRSPGERRHYGYTF.

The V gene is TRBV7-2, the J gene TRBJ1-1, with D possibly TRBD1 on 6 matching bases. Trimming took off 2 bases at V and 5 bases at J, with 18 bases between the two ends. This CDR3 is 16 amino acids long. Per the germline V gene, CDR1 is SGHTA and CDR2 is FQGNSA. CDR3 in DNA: TGTGCCAGCAGCTTATATCCTCCGAGGGGGGGAACTGAAGCTTTCTTT. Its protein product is CASSLYPPRGGTEAFF.

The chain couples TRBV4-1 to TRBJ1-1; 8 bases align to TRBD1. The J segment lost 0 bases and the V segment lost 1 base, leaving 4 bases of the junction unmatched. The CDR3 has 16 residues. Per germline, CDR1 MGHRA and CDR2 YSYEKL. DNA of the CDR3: TGCGCCAGCAGCCAAGGGACAGGGATCATGAACACTGAAGCTTTCTTT. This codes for CASSQGTGIMNTEAFF.

The CDR3 protein is CASSQDRLLPDTQYF. The DNA for the CDR3 is TGTGCCAGCAGCCAAGATCGACTTCTTCCAGATACGCAGTATTTT. The V call is TRBV3-1 (or the pseudogene TRBV3-2), the J call TRBJ2-3; no definite D call. Trimming pared 0 bases from V and 4 bases from J, leaving 11 bases between. Looked up from germline, CDR1 is LGHDT and CDR2 is YNNKEL (reference sequence). There are 15 residues in the CDR3.